This TCR beta chain was observed in a study of healthy donors' naive CD4 and CD8 T cells. TCR libraries were built from 400 to 650 ng of total RNA by linear amplification. As handled by the study authors: From several healthy donors, approximately 79,000 rearranged TCR alpha transcripts were sequenced. MiXCR, run by TCRdb on the reads, gives a single entry per CDR3 protein. The V and J calls follow TCRdb's processing rather than the paper's. The repertoire includes about 180,000 distinct CDR3 sequences, over 60% of them detected once, and less than 2.5% sits in the top ten. Germline CDR1 SGHNT, CDR2 YYREEE (reference sequence). The V end lost 6 bases, the J end lost 3 bases, and 13 bases lay between the germline ends. This CDR3 has 14 amino acids.

Sequenced material: naive CD4+ and CD8+ T cells sorted from blood, pooled from several donors. The chain joins TRBV5-4 to TRBJ1-5; TRBD1 might be the D (6 bases). The clonotype was recovered from a pool of human donors in good health; the sample pools cells from several healthy donors. The CDR3 bases are TGTGCCAGCACTTTAGGACAGTACAATCAGCCCCAGCATTTT. Its protein is CASTLGQYNQPQHF.